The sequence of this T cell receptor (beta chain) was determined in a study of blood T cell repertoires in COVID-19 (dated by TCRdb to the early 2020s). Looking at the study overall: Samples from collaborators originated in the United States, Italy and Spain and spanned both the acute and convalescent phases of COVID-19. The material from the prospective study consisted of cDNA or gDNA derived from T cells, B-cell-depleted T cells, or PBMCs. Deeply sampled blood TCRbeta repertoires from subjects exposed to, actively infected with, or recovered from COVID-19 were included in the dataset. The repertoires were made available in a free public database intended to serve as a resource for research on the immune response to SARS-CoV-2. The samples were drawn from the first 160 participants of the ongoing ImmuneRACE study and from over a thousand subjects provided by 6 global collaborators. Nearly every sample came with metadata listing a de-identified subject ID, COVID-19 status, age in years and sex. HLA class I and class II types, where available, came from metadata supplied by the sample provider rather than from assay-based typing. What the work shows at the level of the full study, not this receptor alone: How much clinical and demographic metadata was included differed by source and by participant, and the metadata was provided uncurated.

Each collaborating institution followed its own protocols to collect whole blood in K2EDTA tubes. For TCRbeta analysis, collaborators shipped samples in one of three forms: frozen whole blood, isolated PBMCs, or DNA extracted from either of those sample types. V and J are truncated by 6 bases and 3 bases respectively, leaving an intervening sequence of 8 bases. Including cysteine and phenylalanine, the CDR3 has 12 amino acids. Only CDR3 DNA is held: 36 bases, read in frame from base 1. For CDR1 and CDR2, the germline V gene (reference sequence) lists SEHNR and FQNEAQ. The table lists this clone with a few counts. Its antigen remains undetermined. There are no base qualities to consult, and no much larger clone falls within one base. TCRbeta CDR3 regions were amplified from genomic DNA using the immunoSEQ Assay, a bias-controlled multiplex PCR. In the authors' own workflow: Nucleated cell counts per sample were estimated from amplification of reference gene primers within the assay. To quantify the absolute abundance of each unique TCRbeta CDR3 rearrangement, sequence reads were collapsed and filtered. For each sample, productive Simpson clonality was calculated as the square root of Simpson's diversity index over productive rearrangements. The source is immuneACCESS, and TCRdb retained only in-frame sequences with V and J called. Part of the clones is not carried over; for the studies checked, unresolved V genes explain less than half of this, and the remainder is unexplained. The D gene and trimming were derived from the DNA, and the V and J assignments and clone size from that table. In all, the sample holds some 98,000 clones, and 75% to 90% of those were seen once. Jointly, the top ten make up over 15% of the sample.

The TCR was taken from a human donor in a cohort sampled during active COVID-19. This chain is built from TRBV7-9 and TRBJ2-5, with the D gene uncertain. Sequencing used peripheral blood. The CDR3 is CASRSVKETQYF. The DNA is TGTGCCAGCAGGAGCGTTAAAGAGACCCAGTACTTC.